The clone carrying this T cell receptor beta chain was recorded many times. Antigen unknown. These data originate in a study of molecular identifiers for immune sequencing clone quantification. Findings and limits, study-wide: In naive cells, under 1% of molecules belonged to clones above 20 RNA copies, against over 97% in effector cells. Identical TCR molecules sharing a barcode could underestimate highly expanded clone sizes.

It was with previously described methods and listed TCR primers that bulk TCR libraries were made. TCRdb reanalysed the PCR reads using MiXCR and keeps one entry per CDR3 protein. The sample consists of approximately 670,000 distinct CDR3 sequences, just under 20% of them appearing once. Naive CD8 T cells, phenotype CD8+CD4-CCR7+CD45RA+, were sorted. Sequencing input: naive CD8+ T cells from blood, with Jurkat cell RNA spiked in. As to subset: FACS-sorted CD8+CD4-CCR7+CD45RA+ naive T cells. The clonotype was recovered from a human donor in good health. Some libraries in this study had Jurkat cell RNA spiked in.

CDR3 nucleotide sequence: TGTGCCAGCAGCCCTATTCCAGATACGCAGTATTTT. As protein: CASSPIPDTQYF. This chain links TRBV7-6 with TRBJ2-3; no clear D. The V gene's germline CDR1 is SGHVS and CDR2 FNYEAQ. There are 12 residues in the CDR3. V gave up 5 bases and J gave up 4 bases, with 7 bases separating them. The entire variable domain, with the rest obtained from reference TRBV7-6 and TRBJ2-3, is as follows: GAGVSQSPRYKVTKRGQDVALRCDPISGHVSLYWYRQALGQGPEFLTYFNYEAQQDKSGLPNDRFSAERPEGSISTLTIQRTEQRDSAMYRCASSPIPDTQYFGPGTRLTVL.